This T cell receptor (beta chain) was obtained from a study of cytomegalovirus exposure and HLA in healthy donors. CDR1 and CDR2 from the germline V gene are MNHNS and SASEGT. The length of the CDR3 is 13 residues. The V and J ends lost 3 bases and 8 bases respectively, with 10 bases between them. The PCR employed 60 Vbeta primers together with 13 Jbeta primers. This table comes from immunoSEQ multiplex PCR, and its TCRdb copy is limited to in-frame clones, with some not included. The table lists about 190,000 clones, more than 75% of them singletons. In its sample, this clone was seen a few times. The genes are TRBV6-1 and TRBJ1-4, with a tentative D call TRBD1 (5 bases). This sequence originates from a woman in her forties or fifties in good health and CMV-seropositive. The material sequenced was PBMCs. CDR3 loop: CASSDWGEEKLFF. The CDR3 DNA sequence: TGTGCCAGCAGTGATTGGGGGGAGGAAAAACTGTTTTTT.